This TCR beta chain is from a study of T-cell reconstitution after alpha-beta-depleted transplantation in children. In its sample, this clonotype was seen many times. Unique molecular identifiers featured in how the TCRbeta library was prepared. TCRdb reprocessed the PCR reads with MiXCR, giving one entry per CDR3 protein. The data show 450,000 to 550,000 distinct CDR3 sequences, more than 9.5% seen once. The V gene lost 1 base and the J gene lost 3 bases, with 13 bases spanning the gap. CDR1 and CDR2 from the germline V gene are MDHEN and SYDVKM. This CDR3 is 16 amino acids long. The receptor was derived from a female patient aged 2-15 years who had a stem cell transplant for aplastic anemia, so the T cells may come from the graft donor. The chain combines TRBV28 with TRBJ1-5; TRBD1 is a possible D gene (5 bases). The sample consisted of PBMCs, mostly from graft donor cells, taken 180 days after TCRalphabeta/CD19-depleted stem cell transplant. The CDR3 loop is CASSLYGAGTNQPQHF. DNA for the CDR3: TGTGCCAGCAGTTTATACGGGGCCGGGACCAATCAGCCCCAGCATTTT.